This TCR beta chain was identified in a study of radiation and T cells in renal cell carcinoma. This CDR3 spans 15 amino acids. In germline, CDR1 is LNHDA, CDR2 SQIVND (reference sequence). With V trimmed by 7 bases and J by 2 bases, 9 bases remained unmatched. The time point is: blood 2 weeks post-SBRT. Treatment noted: 15 Gy SBRT to primary tumor, nephrectomy 4 weeks later. The patient's renal cell carcinoma had clear cell pathology. This table comes from immunoSEQ multiplex PCR, and its TCRdb copy is limited to in-frame clones, with some not included. The data show 70,000 or so clones, roughly 80% seen once.

Source: blood, taken from a patient whose treatment included radiotherapy and nephrectomy. The chain employs TRBV19 and TRBJ2-7, with TRBD2 matching 9 bases. The sequence was obtained from a man in his sixties with renal cell carcinoma. The CDR3 bases are TGTGCCAGTACCCGGCGGGAGGGCCCCACCTACGAGCAGTACTTC. Its protein product is CASTRREGPTYEQYF.